Listed below are T cell receptor beta chains from one sample, sequenced in a study of control samples from healthy donors and cancer patients. Only in-frame clones appear in the TCRdb table, and some are missing; sequencing was by immunoSEQ multiplex PCR. This table holds over 200,000 clones, about four fifths found once. The sequenced material came from PBMCs. Every receptor here comes from a woman aged 55-70 years with lung cancer. The CDR3 runs from the conserved cysteine through the conserved F or W. Fields, in order: clone size, D gene, J gene, V gene, CDR3 protein, CDR3 DNA. The D gene is left open where the match is weak. Expanded clones are given a class, and other clones once, few, many or no size at all.

abundance: .
d_gene: .
j_gene: TRBJ2-5
v_gene: TRBV9
CDR3aa: CASSSGIQETQYF
CDR3nt: TGTGCCAGCAGCTCCGGGATCCAAGAGACCCAGTACTTC

abundance: .
d_gene: .
j_gene: TRBJ2-1
v_gene: TRBV5-4
CDR3aa: CASSQKDYYNEQFF
CDR3nt: TGTGCCAGCAGTCAGAAGGACTATTACAATGAGCAGTTCTTC

abundance: once
d_gene: .
j_gene: TRBJ1-3
v_gene: TRBV5-1
CDR3aa: CASSFNSLSGNTIYF
CDR3nt: TGCGCCAGCAGCTTCAACAGCCTCTCTGGAAACACCATATATTTT

abundance: few
d_gene: .
j_gene: TRBJ1-5
v_gene: TRBV2
CDR3aa: CASSEFRNQPQHF
CDR3nt: TGTGCCAGCAGTGAATTCCGGAATCAGCCCCAGCATTTT

abundance: .
d_gene: TRBD1
j_gene: TRBJ2-1
v_gene: TRBV5-1
CDR3aa: CASSLTGVQNEQFF
CDR3nt: TGCGCCAGCAGCTTGACAGGGGTGCAAAATGAGCAGTTCTTC

abundance: .
d_gene: .
j_gene: TRBJ2-3
v_gene: TRBV6-6
CDR3aa: CASSSPQATDTQYF
CDR3nt: TGTGCCAGCAGTTCCCCTCAAGCCACAGATACGCAGTATTTT

abundance: once
d_gene: .
j_gene: TRBJ2-1
v_gene: TRBV18
CDR3aa: CASSPGLTGGEQFF
CDR3nt: TGTGCCAGCTCACCAGGACTGACCGGGGGTGAGCAGTTCTTC

abundance: medium-sized
d_gene: .
j_gene: TRBJ1-1
v_gene: TRBV7-8
CDR3aa: CASSRILNRWPEAFF
CDR3nt: TGTGCCAGCAGTCGAATCCTAAATAGGTGGCCTGAAGCTTTCTTT

abundance: .
d_gene: .
j_gene: TRBJ2-7
v_gene: TRBV28
CDR3aa: CASSGGPGDIDEQYF
CDR3nt: TGTGCCAGCAGTGGGGGACCGGGAGATATCGACGAGCAGTACTTC

abundance: .
d_gene: TRBD1
j_gene: TRBJ1-2
v_gene: TRBV18
CDR3aa: CASSPGQLSGYTF
CDR3nt: TGTGCCAGCTCACCGGGACAGTTGTCTGGCTACACCTTC

abundance: .
d_gene: .
j_gene: TRBJ1-6
v_gene: TRBV2
CDR3aa: CASSEAVPSSPLHF
CDR3nt: TGTGCCAGCAGTGAGGCGGTCCCGAGTTCACCCCTCCACTTT

abundance: .
d_gene: .
j_gene: TRBJ1-2
v_gene: TRBV7-9
CDR3aa: CASSLQTYGYTF
CDR3nt: TGTGCCAGCAGCTTACAGACTTATGGCTACACCTTC

abundance: .
d_gene: TRBD2
j_gene: TRBJ2-1
v_gene: TRBV28
CDR3aa: CASNLPSGNDEQFF
CDR3nt: TGTGCCAGCAACCTCCCTAGCGGGAACGATGAGCAGTTCTTC